Listed here are 4 T cell receptor beta chains from one sample, sequenced in a study of cytomegalovirus exposure and HLA in healthy donors. Vbeta (60) and Jbeta (13) primers were used in the PCR. TCRdb's table, derived via immunoSEQ multiplex PCR, lists solely in-frame clones and lacks some. The table records roughly 130,000 clones, roughly 90% of them present only once. Sequenced material: PBMCs. The receptors come from a woman aged 40 to 50 in good health and CMV-seronegative.

The table lists this clone with a count of one. CDR3 DNA: TGTGCCAGCAGCTTAGACAGGGTCTCCGAGCAGTACTTC. Translated, it gives CASSLDRVSEQYF. The chain joins TRBV11-2 to TRBJ2-7; D might be TRBD1 (5 bases). The CDR3 runs 13 residues. V gave up 0 bases and J gave up 6 bases, with 9 bases separating them. Germline V gene lookup returns CDR1 SGHAT and CDR2 FQNNGV.

The V call is TRBV27, the J call TRBJ1-5; D is possibly TRBD1 (5 bases). The germline V and J ends were trimmed by 5 bases and 0 bases, with 17 bases remaining between them. CDR3 length equals 17 residues. Germline V gene sequence: CDR1 MNHEY, CDR2 SMNVEV (reference sequence). CDR3 bases: TGTGCCAGCAGTGCAGGGATAGGGGTTATTAGCAATCAGCCCCAGCATTTT. Translating gives CASSAGIGVISNQPQHF.

This clone was seen only once. The CDR3 reads CASSLEYEQYF. Written as DNA, the CDR3 is TGTGCCAGCAGCTTAGAATACGAGCAGTACTTC. The chain links TRBV7-9 to TRBJ2-5; D ambiguous. The DNA end favors TRBJ2-7, so the J call may be wrong. CDR1 is SEHNR and CDR2 is FQNEAQ in the germline V gene (reference sequence). This CDR3 region has 11 residues.

This sequence joins TRBV19 and TRBJ2-1, with a tentative D call TRBD1 (8 bases). Germline CDR1 reads LNHDA; CDR2 reads SQIVND (reference sequence). Trimming cost V 8 bases and J 7 bases, with 21 bases left between them. The CDR3 runs to 15 residues. The CDR3 nucleotides read TGTGCCAGTTCTGACGGACAGGGAGGGAAAAATGAGCAGTTCTTC. This encodes CASSDGQGGKNEQFF.